These T cell receptor beta chains were read from a single sample in a study of shared clonotypes between healthy human individuals. Data came from immunoSEQ multiplex PCR; TCRdb stores just in-frame clones and leaves some out. The sample lists some 2.1 million clones, 85% to 95% seen once, with about 1.7% in the top ten. Sequences were obtained from naive CD8+ T cells from PBMCs. These receptors originate from a man between 18 and 29 years old in good health. Some clones in this sample may be carry-over from other donors' samples. Each CDR3 is given with its conserved first and last residue. D genes are given only for firm matches. Part of the rows lack a size; the others show once, few, many or a class for expanded clones.

D gene | clone size | J gene | V gene | CDR3 DNA | CDR3 protein
- | few | TRBJ1-2 | TRBV15 | TGTGCCACCAGGGAGGAGCGGTACTATGGCTACACCTTC | CATREERYYGYTF
TRBD1 | - | TRBJ1-2 | TRBV7-9 | TGTGCCAGCAGCACGCGGACAGGGGTGAGCTATGGCTACACCTTC | CASSTRTGVSYGYTF
- | - | TRBJ2-1 | TRBV27 | TGTGCCAGCAGCCTGGCGGGGAGCTCCTACAATGAGCAGTTCTTC | CASSLAGSSYNEQFF
- | - | TRBJ1-1 | TRBV4-3 | TGCGCCAGCAGCCAAGATTCACGGTTGGTAGGGGACACTGAAGCTTTCTTT | CASSQDSRLVGDTEAFF
TRBD1 | - | TRBJ2-7 | TRBV27 | TGTGCCAGCAGCCCACTCCTAAGCCGACAGGGGGTTTCCGAGCAGTACTTC | CASSPLLSRQGVSEQYF
- | - | TRBJ2-7 | TRBV7-9 | TGTGCCAGCAGCCCCACTCGGAGCTCCTACGAGCAGTACTTC | CASSPTRSSYEQYF
TRBD2 | - | TRBJ2-2 | TRBV7-6 | TGTGCCAGCAGCCCCTCCGTCCCAGCGGGAGAGGGCGGGGAGCTGTTTTTT | CASSPSVPAGEGGELFF
TRBD2 | - | TRBJ2-1 | TRBV30 | TGTGCCTGGAGTGTTTTTAATGGCGGGAGGGCCTGGAATGAGCAGTTCTTC | CAWSVFNGGRAWNEQFF
- | - | TRBJ2-7 | TRBV27 | TGTGCCAGCAGTTTATCTGCAAAGCTAGCTCTCGAGCAGTACTTC | CASSLSAKLALEQYF
TRBD2 | - | TRBJ2-4 | TRBV9 | TGTGCCAGCAGCCCCGCCCGAGGAGCGGGAGGGAACATTCAGTACTTC | CASSPARGAGGNIQYF
- | - | TRBJ2-3 | TRBV6-5 | TGTGCCAGCAGTTATAGTGGGAGTAGCACAGATACGCAGTATTTT | CASSYSGSSTDTQYF
TRBD1 | - | TRBJ2-7 | TRBV15 | TGTGCCACCAGCAGCTGGCCCCAGGGGGCTAACTACGAGCAGTACTTC | CATSSWPQGANYEQYF
TRBD2 | - | TRBJ2-3 | TRBV4-2 | TGTGCCAGCAGCCCCGGACTAGCGGTTGTCACAGATACGCAGTATTTT | CASSPGLAVVTDTQYF
TRBD1 | - | TRBJ2-7 | TRBV11-2 | TGTGCCAGCTACGCAGGGGGAATCTACGAGCAGTACTTC | CASYAGGIYEQYF
- | - | TRBJ1-1 | TRBV19 | TGTGCCAGTAGTATCAGAAACACTGAAGCTTTCTTT | CASSIRNTEAFF
- | - | TRBJ2-7 | TRBV28 | TGTGCCAGCAGTTTACGGGCAGGGTCCTACGAGCAGTACTTC | CASSLRAGSYEQYF
TRBD2 | - | TRBJ2-5 | TRBV5-6 | TGTGCCAGCAGCTTCGGGACTAGCGGGCTCCCATCCTACTTC | CASSFGTSGLPSYF
- | - | TRBJ2-1 | TRBV9 | TGTGCCAGCAGCGTAGGCCGGGTTGCGAACAATGAGCAGTTCTTC | CASSVGRVANNEQFF
- | once | TRBJ2-7 | TRBV29-1 | TGCAGCGTTGAACCCCGGGGCAGCCTGAACGAGCAGTACTTC | CSVEPRGSLNEQYF
TRBD2 | - | TRBJ2-7 | TRBV10-3 | TGTGCCATCAGGATACCAGCGGGGACTGTGTTATTC | CAIRIPAGTVLF
- | - | TRBJ1-5 | TRBV9 | TGTGCCAGCAGCGCTTATAGCAATCAGCCCCAGCATTTT | CASSAYSNQPQHF
- | - | TRBJ2-3 | TRBV4-1 | TGCGCCAGCAGCCAAGCACCGGGGCAGGATACGCAGTATTTT | CASSQAPGQDTQYF
- | - | TRBJ1-1 | TRBV4-1 | TGCGCCAGCAGCCTTCGCCCGAACACTGAAGCTTTCTTT | CASSLRPNTEAFF
- | - | TRBJ1-2 | TRBV2 | TGTGCCAGCAGTGAACAGATCAGCGACTATGGCTACACCTTC | CASSEQISDYGYTF
TRBD1 | - | TRBJ2-2 | TRBV19 | TGTGCCAGTAAAGGGACAGGGCTTGCCCGGGAGCTGTTTTTT | CASKGTGLARELFF
- | - | TRBJ2-7 | TRBV5-5 | TGTGCCAGCAGCTTTGGCGGAGCCAGCTCCTACGAGCAGTACTTC | CASSFGGASSYEQYF
- | once | TRBJ2-1 | TRBV9 | TGTGCCAGCAGCCAGAGGCCCGATCTAGCTGTGCAGTTCTTC | CASSQRPDLAVQFF
TRBD2 | - | TRBJ2-3 | TRBV11-2 | TGTGCCAGCAGTCCTCTCGCGGGAGGGCTCACAGATACGCAGTATTTT | CASSPLAGGLTDTQYF
- | once | TRBJ2-5 | TRBV4-1 | TGCGCCAGCAGCCAAGAAGCGGATGGGGAGACCCAGTACTTC | CASSQEADGETQYF
TRBD2 | - | TRBJ2-7 | TRBV11-2 | TGTGCCAGCAGCTTAGGGCTAGCGGGAGGGCCCGGGGAGCAGTACTTC | CASSLGLAGGPGEQYF
- | - | TRBJ2-1 | TRBV6-4 | TGTGCCAGCAGCGCCGGACGGAGCTCCTACAATGAGCAGTTCTTC | CASSAGRSSYNEQFF
- | - | TRBJ2-3 | TRBV18 | TGTGCCAGCTCGCCCGACCCTGATACGCAGTATTTT | CASSPDPDTQYF
- | - | TRBJ2-1 | TRBV13 | TGTGCCAGCAGCTCCAGACTATACAATGAGCAGTTCTTC | CASSSRLYNEQFF
- | - | TRBJ1-1 | TRBV5-6 | TGTGCCAGCAGCTTGACAGGCTACCTGAACACTGAAGCTTTCTTT | CASSLTGYLNTEAFF
- | once | TRBJ1-2 | TRBV7-9 | TGTGCCACTTTCGAAAACTATGGCTACACCTTC | CATFENYGYTF
- | - | TRBJ1-1 | TRBV6-1 | TGTGCCAGCAGTGAAGATGGATCCTCAGAGTCCGCAAACACTGAAGCTTTCTTT | CASSEDGSSESANTEAFF
TRBD1 | once | TRBJ1-1 | TRBV7-8 | TGTGCCAGCAGCTTAGCACCCGACAGGGCGGGCACTGAAGCTTTCTTT | CASSLAPDRAGTEAFF
- | - | TRBJ2-1 | TRBV9 | TGTGCCAGCAGCGCCGGTTCTACAGACAATGAGCAGTTCTTC | CASSAGSTDNEQFF
- | - | TRBJ2-3 | TRBV19 | TGTGCCAGTAGTATTAGGGCTTTAAAAGATACGCAGTATTTT | CASSIRALKDTQYF
TRBD2 | - | TRBJ2-3 | TRBV2 | TGTGCCAGCCCGGGAGCGGAGGCGGGAGTGACCCCCGGCACAGATACGCAGTATTTT | CASPGAEAGVTPGTDTQYF
TRBD2 | - | TRBJ2-3 | TRBV7-9 | TGTGCCAGCAGCTCGGGACTAGCGGCGAGCACAGATACGCAGTATTTT | CASSSGLAASTDTQYF
- | - | TRBJ2-5 | TRBV7-9 | TGTGCCAGCAGCGGAAGGGGAGAAGAGACCCAGTACTTC | CASSGRGEETQYF